Listed here are 30 T cell receptor beta chains from one sample, sequenced in a study of T cell repertoires in cytomegalovirus infection. TCRdb re-called the reads through MiXCR, storing one row per CDR3 protein. The sample has about 740,000 distinct CDR3 sequences, 35% seen once; the top ten hold around 2.8%. Sequences were obtained from PBMCs. The receptors come from a human donor in good health (CMV status not recorded). Some clones in this sample may be carry-over from other donors' samples.

In DNA, the CDR3 is TGTGCCAGCAGTTATCGGTTTTGGGGCGAAAAACTGTTTTTT. Translating gives CASSYRFWGEKLFF. The chain carries TRBV6-5 and TRBJ1-4; D possibly corresponds to TRBD1 (5 bases). Germline V gene data show CDR1 as MNHEY and CDR2 as SVGAGI. The CDR3 spans 14 residues. V was trimmed by 3 bases and J by 8 bases, leaving 13 bases between them.

This clonotype was seen at least ten times. The V gene is TRBV7-3, the J gene TRBJ1-1, with 7 bases aligning to TRBD1. The V gene's germline CDR1 is SGHTA and CDR2 FQGTGA. The CDR3 consists of 15 residues. After removal of 5 bases from V and 0 bases from J, the junction contained 6 bases not matched to a gene. The CDR3 is CASSPARGMNTEAFF. The CDR3, as DNA: TGTGCCAGCAGCCCTGCCAGGGGGATGAACACTGAAGCTTTCTTT.

The gene calls are TRBV29-1 and TRBJ1-2; 7 positions agree with TRBD1. There are 14 residues in the CDR3. Germline loops: CDR1 SQVTM, CDR2 ANQGSEA. Trimming took 6 bases from V and 4 from J; bases not matched to a gene: 11. The CDR3 sequence is CSVRQGTLSYGYTF. CDR3 sequence (DNA): TGCAGCGTCAGACAGGGAACTCTTAGCTATGGCTACACCTTC.

V gene TRBV7-2 combines with J gene TRBJ2-1; the match to TRBD2 covers 8 bases. There are 16 residues in the CDR3. After removal of 3 bases from V and 8 bases from J, the junction contained 12 bases not matched to a gene. CDR1 SGHTA and CDR2 FQGNSA come from the germline V gene. The DNA for the CDR3 is TGTGCCAGCAGCTTCCTGAGCGGGGGCTTTAGGGATGAGCAGTTCTTC. This gives the protein CASSFLSGGFRDEQFF.

The J gene is TRBJ1-2, the V gene TRBV7-6; TRBD1 is a possible D gene (5 bases). The germline V gene has CDR1 SGHVS and CDR2 FNYEAQ. The CDR3 has 13 residues. With 6 bases removed from V and 6 bases from J, the gap between germline ends came to 14 bases. CDR3 amino acids: CASRGYQGDGYTF. The CDR3, as DNA: TGTGCCAGCAGGGGGTATCAAGGGGATGGCTACACCTTC. The full variable domain, completed using reference TRBV7-6 and TRBJ1-2, is GAGVSQSPRYKVTKRGQDVALRCDPISGHVSLYWYRQALGQGPEFLTYFNYEAQQDKSGLPNDRFSAERPEGSISTLTIQRTEQRDSAMYRCASRGYQGDGYTFGSGTRLTVV.

The chain uses TRBV28 and TRBJ1-1; 10 bases fit TRBD1. This CDR3 has 14 residues. Germline V gives CDR1 MDHEN, CDR2 SYDVKM. Trimming took 5 bases from V and 11 from J; bases not matched to a gene: 11. CDR3 sequence: CASSGDRGTTAAFF. CDR3 DNA sequence: TGTGCCAGCAGTGGGGACAGGGGAACCACGGCGGCTTTCTTT.

This chain joins TRBV11-2 and TRBJ1-6; D uncertain. V gave up 0 bases and J gave up 11 bases, with 8 bases separating them. In germline, CDR1 is SGHAT, CDR2 FQNNGV. The CDR3 spans 13 residues. The DNA for the CDR3 is TGTGCCAGCAGCTTAGAGAGGGTACCACCCCTCCACTTT. Its protein is CASSLERVPPLHF.

This clonotype was observed a handful of times. V is TRBV28 and J is TRBJ2-7; 9 bases map to TRBD1. V lost 8 bases to trimming and J lost 3 bases; unmatched junction nucleotides: 5. This CDR3 has 13 amino acids. Germline CDR1 and CDR2: MDHEN and SYDVKM. DNA for the CDR3: TGTGCCAGCCGGGACAGGGATGGCTACGAGCAGTACTTC. This codes for CASRDRDGYEQYF.

CDR3 bases: TGTGCCAGTAGTAGCCCCCCCGCAGGGGGAGGCTACACCTTC. Protein sequence: CASSSPPAGGGYTF. The genes are TRBV19 and TRBJ1-2; TRBD1 aligns across 7 bases. The CDR3 sequence is 14 residues long. V was clipped by 4 bases and J by 8 bases; unmatched bases: 10. Germline CDR1 reads LNHDA; CDR2 reads SQIVND (reference sequence).

In its sample, this clonotype was seen once. With a much larger clone just one base away, this may be a read error. The chain joins TRBV12-3 or TRBV12-4 to TRBJ2-5; TRBD2 might be the D (5 bases). This CDR3 is 13 amino acids long. The V end was cut by 9 bases, the J end by 5 bases, with 16 bases between. CDR3 DNA: TGTGCCAGAAGTCCCGGGGTAGTGGAGACCCAGTACTTC. Translating gives CARSPGVVETQYF.

This clonotype showed up just once. The J gene is TRBJ1-2, the V gene TRBV12-5, with TRBD1 identical over 9 bases. This CDR3 comprises 16 residues. CDR1 is LGHNT and CDR2 is FRNRAP in the germline V gene. After removal of 6 bases from V and 6 bases from J, the junction contained 14 bases not matched to a gene. The CDR3: CASGTGTGSIDDGYTF. In nucleotides, the CDR3 is TGTGCTAGTGGAACCGGGACAGGGTCGATTGATGATGGCTACACCTTC.

This clonotype was seen a handful of times. This chain uses TRBV19 with TRBJ2-3, with 13 bases identical to TRBD2. J gave up 2 bases and V 4 bases, and 3 bases lay outside the gene matches. The CDR3 sequence is 16 residues long. From germline, CDR1 is LNHDA and CDR2 SQIVND (reference sequence). CDR3 loop: CASSTGLAGDTDTQYF. The CDR3 DNA is TGTGCCAGTAGTACCGGACTAGCGGGAGACACAGATACGCAGTATTTT.

This clonotype was observed many times. The V gene is TRBV7-6, the J gene TRBJ2-4; D gene uncertain. Germline CDR1 and CDR2: SGHVS and FNYEAQ. This CDR3 contains 17 residues. Trimming stripped 1 base from V and 0 bases from J, with 13 bases between. DNA for the CDR3: TGTGCCAGCAGCTTAGGGGCCAGGAACCTAGCCAAAAACATTCAGTACTTC. This gives the protein CASSLGARNLAKNIQYF.

This sequence joins TRBV7-9 and TRBJ2-5; 10 nucleotides agree with TRBD1. The CDR3 consists of 16 residues. Germline V lookup: CDR1 SEHNR, CDR2 FQNEAQ (reference sequence). The V gene end was trimmed by 4 bases and the J gene end by 5 bases; junction bases not matched to a gene: 10. As DNA, the CDR3 is TGTGCCAGCAGCTCCCTACCGGGACAGGGGAGTGAGACCCAGTACTTC. This sequence encodes CASSSLPGQGSETQYF.

This clonotype was detected a few times. The chain has TRBV14 and TRBJ1-1; D is undetermined. This CDR3 has 14 residues. Germline V gene sequence: CDR1 SGHDN, CDR2 FVKESK. V was clipped by 5 bases and J by 5 bases, with 15 bases between them. The CDR3 nucleotides are TGTGCCAGCAGCGCCATCGGGGAAGGGACTGAAGCTTTCTTT. Its translation: CASSAIGEGTEAFF.

The J gene is TRBJ2-1, the V gene TRBV27; a weak D match, TRBD2 (5 bases). V lost 3 bases, J lost 6 bases, and 12 bases lay in between. The CDR3 sequence is 14 residues long. Germline CDR1 MNHEY, CDR2 SMNVEV (reference sequence). CDR3 DNA sequence: TGTGCCAGCAGTTTCCAGGACTTAGGCAATGAGCAGTTCTTC. It encodes CASSFQDLGNEQFF.

There are a few counts of this clonotype. The chain employs TRBV7-2 and TRBJ2-2; D is possibly TRBD2 (5 bases). The V end was cut by 6 bases, the J end by 0 bases, with 17 bases between. There are 17 residues in the CDR3. Per the germline V gene, CDR1 is SGHTA and CDR2 is FQGNSA. CDR3 DNA: TGTGCCAGCAGAAAGAGGGAGACCATGACGAACACCGGGGAGCTGTTTTTT. Protein product: CASRKRETMTNTGELFF.

The CDR3 loop is CASSQDPQREKAGAFF. In DNA, the CDR3 is TGTGCCAGCAGCCAAGATCCCCAGAGGGAAAAAGCTGGAGCTTTCTTT. V gene TRBV4-2 combines with J gene TRBJ1-1; D is undetermined. With 0 bases removed from V and 10 bases from J, the gap between germline ends came to 21 bases. This CDR3 has 16 residues. Germline V gene sequence: CDR1 LGHNA, CDR2 YNFKEQ.

This clonotype was seen a handful of times. The junction differs from germline at one of its ends, possibly a read error. The chain joins TRBV5-6 to TRBJ2-7, with 11 positions matching TRBD2. Germline lookup yields CDR1 SGHDT and CDR2 YYEEEE. The CDR3 is 13 residues long. CDR3 loop: CAGRLAGTYEQYF. DNA of the CDR3: TGTGCCGGCAGACTAGCGGGGACCTACGAGCAGTACTTC.

This clonotype was counted only a few times. The V call is TRBV4-1, the J call TRBJ1-5; unclear D gene. The germline CDR1 and CDR2 sequences are MGHRA and YSYEKL. Trimming removed 1 base from V and 0 bases from J, with 7 bases in between. The CDR3 covers 15 residues. This CDR3 is CASSQVEYSNQPQHF. The CDR3 DNA follows: TGCGCCAGCAGCCAAGTGGAGTATAGCAATCAGCCCCAGCATTTT.

In its sample, this clonotype was seen a few times. The chain couples TRBV7-2 to TRBJ2-3, with unresolved D. The germline V and J ends were trimmed by 5 bases and 1 base, with 22 bases remaining between them. CDR3 length: 18 residues. Germline values: CDR1 SGHTA, CDR2 FQGNSA. Written as DNA, the CDR3 is TGTGCCAGCAGCCCCGGCTGGGGTGAAAGGACCCGCACAGATACGCAGTATTTT. Translation gives CASSPGWGERTRTDTQYF.

In this sample, this clonotype turned up once. The V call is TRBV7-9, the J call TRBJ2-5; no reliable D call. From germline, CDR1 is SEHNR and CDR2 FQNEAQ (reference sequence). This CDR3 has 15 amino acids. V was pared by 1 base and J by 2 bases, with 11 bases between. The CDR3 DNA is TGTGCCAGCAGCTTAGACCGGGCAGCTCAAGAGACCCAGTACTTC. It encodes CASSLDRAAQETQYF. The full variable domain, with the rest looked up from reference TRBV7-9 and TRBJ2-5, is DTGVSQNPRHKITKRGQNVTFRCDPISEHNRLYWYRQTLGQGPEFLTYFQNEAQLEKSRLLSDRFSAERPKGSFSTLEIQRTEQGDSAMYLCASSLDRAAQETQYFGPGTRLLVL.

This clonotype was counted between two and nine times. This chain uses TRBV12-3 or TRBV12-4 with TRBJ2-1; no clear D gene. The V gene lost 5 bases and the J gene lost 4 bases, with 9 bases spanning the gap. CDR3 length equals 13 residues. CDR3 nucleotide sequence: TGTGCCAGCAGTCTTCTATTATACAATGAGCAGTTCTTC. Translated, it gives CASSLLLYNEQFF.

This rearrangement joins TRBV4-1 to TRBJ1-5; D call uncertain. This CDR3 has 13 amino acids. V was pared by 0 bases and J by 7 bases, with 7 bases between. CDR1 and CDR2 from the germline V gene are MGHRA and YSYEKL. The CDR3 region is CASSQEVGQPQHF. The CDR3, as DNA: TGCGCCAGCAGCCAAGAAGTGGGCCAGCCCCAGCATTTT.

This clonotype was detected only a few times. The CDR3 spells CASRDYRGSAEAFF. Here the CDR3 DNA reads TGTGCCAGCAGGGATTACAGGGGATCCGCTGAAGCTTTCTTT. The chain carries TRBV12-3 or TRBV12-4 and TRBJ1-1; TRBD1 matches at 7 bases. J was trimmed by 6 bases and V by 6 bases; bases with no gene match: 10. The CDR3 extends over 14 amino acids.

This clonotype was recorded many times. The V gene is TRBV19, the J gene TRBJ2-1, with D possibly being TRBD1 (5 bases). This CDR3 has 14 residues. Trimming shortened V by 3 bases and J by 5 bases, and 11 bases separated the two germline ends. Looked up from germline, CDR1 is LNHDA and CDR2 is SQIVND (reference sequence). Here the CDR3 DNA reads TGTGCCAGTAGTATGGGGCAGCTACACAATGAGCAGTTCTTC. It encodes CASSMGQLHNEQFF.

In this sample, this clonotype turned up a few times. The chain has TRBV7-8 and TRBJ1-5, with 7 bases aligning to TRBD1. Trimming took 5 bases from V and 2 from J; bases not matched to a gene: 12. Germline V CDR1 and CDR2: SGHVS, FQNEAQ. This CDR3 comprises 17 residues. CDR3 coding DNA: TGTGCCAGCAGCGAGCATTTCATCGGGACAGGCAATCAGCCCCAGCATTTT. Translation gives CASSEHFIGTGNQPQHF.

This sequence joins TRBV20-1 and TRBJ1-3; a possible D gene is TRBD1 (5 bases). V lost 0 bases and J 6 bases, leaving 18 bases between the germline ends. The CDR3 sequence is 16 residues long. Germline V CDR1 and CDR2: DFQATT, SNEGSKA (reference sequence). CDR3 coding DNA: TGCAGTGCTAGAGAATTTCCTGGTCAGGGCGAAAACACCATATATTTT. Translated: CSAREFPGQGENTIYF.

This clonotype was observed a handful of times. The missing conserved phenylalanine or tryptophan at the end of this CDR3 makes a read error likely. V is TRBV12-3 or TRBV12-4 and J is TRBJ2-5; TRBD1 agrees at 11 bases. The CDR3 consists of 15 residues. The J segment lost 5 bases and the V segment lost 2 bases, leaving 4 bases of the junction unmatched. The CDR3 protein is CASSLLGQGGETQYL. The CDR3 bases are TGTGCCAGCAGTTTATTGGGACAGGGGGGGGAGACCCAGTACTTA.

The chain has TRBV7-9 and TRBJ2-2; 11 bases map to TRBD1. Germline V gene sequence: CDR1 SEHNR, CDR2 FQNEAQ (reference sequence). After removal of 5 bases from V and 6 bases from J, the junction contained 8 bases not matched to a gene. The CDR3 contains 16 residues. CDR3 sequence (DNA): TGTGCCAGCAGCATCAGGACAGGGGGCGCCTCCGGGGAGCTGTTTTTT. Amino acid sequence: CASSIRTGGASGELFF.